The 27 T cell receptor beta chains reported below all come from one sample, sequenced in a study of T cell responses to AZD1222 COVID-19 vaccine. Clones were sequenced by immunoSEQ multiplex PCR, and TCRdb holds only the in-frame ones, with some missing. The sample contains 130,000 to 150,000 clones, approximately 88% of which appear only once. The starting material was peripheral blood, obtained on day 0 of AZD1222 vaccination. Source of these receptors: an adult in good health.

The chain recombines TRBV5-4 with TRBJ2-5; D is perhaps TRBD1 or TRBD2 (5 bases each). In germline, CDR1 is SGHNT, CDR2 YYREEE (reference sequence). The length of the CDR3 is 15 residues. Trimming removed 2 bases at V and 4 bases at J, with 15 bases between. CDR3 sequence reads: CASSLPGPQAETQYF. The CDR3 nucleotides read TGTGCCAGCAGCTTACCGGGACCACAGGCAGAGACCCAGTACTTC.

This clone showed up just once. The rearrangement joins TRBV21-1 to TRBJ1-3. TRBV21-1 is a recognized pseudogene. There are 12 residues in the CDR3. CDR3 coding DNA: TGTGCCCCACCCTCCGGGGAAGGCACCATATATTTT. This gives the protein CAPPSGEGTIYF.

The V and J genes are TRBV5-1 and TRBJ1-6, with a tentative D call TRBD1 (5 bases). This CDR3 is 16 amino acids long. The germline V gene has CDR1 SGHRS and CDR2 YFSETQ. V was clipped by 0 bases and J by 9 bases, with 16 bases between them. The CDR3 nucleotides read TGCGCCAGCAGCTTGGCGCTGGGGCCGGAAGGTTCACCCCTCCACTTT. Its translation is CASSLALGPEGSPLHF.

The chain couples TRBV6-5 to TRBJ2-2; D is undetermined. CDR3 length equals 13 residues. Per germline, CDR1 MNHEY and CDR2 SVGAGI. The germline V and J ends were trimmed by 4 bases and 4 bases, with 7 bases remaining between them. The CDR3 sequence is CASSSLGTGELFF. The CDR3, as DNA: TGTGCCAGCAGTTCCCTTGGCACCGGGGAGCTGTTTTTT.

The chain is built from TRBV19 and TRBJ1-2; 7 positions agree with TRBD1. The V and J ends lost 5 bases and 8 bases, in that order; junction bases with no gene match: 5. The germline V gene has CDR1 LNHDA and CDR2 SQIVND (reference sequence). The CDR3 runs 12 residues. The CDR3 sequence is CASSLLGGGYTF. The CDR3 DNA follows: TGTGCCAGTAGTCTCCTAGGGGGCGGCTACACCTTC.

The genes are TRBV5-1 and TRBJ2-7, with a weak D call TRBD2 (5 bases). CDR1 is SGHRS, CDR2 YFSETQ, per germline. Between the trimmed V and J ends, which lost 2 bases and 3 bases, there was a span of 12 bases. The CDR3 sequence is 14 residues long. The CDR3 nucleotides read TGCGCCAGCAGCTTAGGGAGTCGCGTCTACGAGCAGTACTTC. It encodes CASSLGSRVYEQYF.

The chain is built from TRBV30 and TRBJ2-1, with 12 bases that match TRBD2. After removal of 4 bases from V and 6 bases from J, the junction contained 1 base not matched to a gene. The CDR3 has 13 amino acids. Germline V gene data show CDR1 as GTSNPN and CDR2 as SVGIG (reference sequence). CDR3 region: CAWTSGGGNEQFF. CDR3 DNA sequence: TGTGCCTGGACTAGCGGGGGGGGCAATGAGCAGTTCTTC.

The chain has TRBV9 and TRBJ1-4; 7 nucleotides match TRBD1. Germline CDR1 SGDLS, CDR2 YYNGEE. CDR3 length equals 18 residues. With V trimmed by 3 bases and J by 0 bases, 11 bases remained unmatched. The CDR3 DNA follows: TGTGCCAGCAGCGCGCTTCAGGGGGGGACCCCAACTAATGAAAAACTGTTTTTT. This sequence encodes CASSALQGGTPTNEKLFF.

The count of this clone is one. The rearrangement uses TRBV21-1 and TRBJ1-1; TRBD1, as called in the table, went unchecked against the DNA. TRBV21-1 is reported as a pseudogene. The CDR3 has 15 amino acids. CDR3: CASSRDRTRDTEAFF. In DNA, the CDR3 is TGTGCCAGCAGCAGGGACAGGACTAGGGACACTGAAGCTTTCTTT.

This rearrangement joins TRBV5-4 to TRBJ1-2, with a possible D match to TRBD1 (5 bases). The CDR3 has 13 residues. V lost 1 base and J 2 bases, leaving 6 bases between the germline ends. Germline CDR1 reads SGHNT; CDR2 reads YYREEE (reference sequence). The CDR3 loop reads CASSLWGNYGYTF. The CDR3 bases are TGTGCCAGCAGCTTGTGGGGGAACTATGGCTACACCTTC.

A single count supports this clone. The rearrangement uses TRBV3-1 (or the pseudogene TRBV3-2) and TRBJ2-5; TRBD1 aligns across 9 bases. Germline CDR1 LGHDT, CDR2 YNNKEL (reference sequence). The length of the CDR3 is 14 residues. V was pared by 0 bases and J by 9 bases, with 5 bases of the junction left unmatched. The chain's CDR3 is CASSQDGTGRAQYF. DNA for the CDR3: TGTGCCAGCAGCCAAGATGGGACAGGGAGGGCCCAGTACTTC.

J is TRBJ2-2 and V is TRBV28; 8 bases map to TRBD2. CDR1 and CDR2 (germline): MDHEN, SYDVKM. V trimming: 5 bases; J trimming: 6 bases; junction bases outside the gene matches: 11. This CDR3 is 16 amino acids long. As DNA, the CDR3 is TGTGCCAGCAGTCCCACCGACGGGGGGGTTCCCGGGGAGCTGTTTTTT. It yields the protein CASSPTDGGVPGELFF.

The V gene is TRBV3-1 (or the pseudogene TRBV3-2), the J gene TRBJ1-3; D gene uncertain. Trimming left V 6 bases short and J 0 bases short, with 9 bases between. Germline CDR1 LGHDT, CDR2 YNNKEL (reference sequence). This CDR3 is built from 14 residues. The CDR3 region is CASSPASSGNTIYF. The CDR3 nucleotides read TGTGCCAGCAGTCCAGCGAGCTCTGGAAACACCATATATTTT.

The chain couples TRBV10-2 to TRBJ1-3, with no clear D. V shed 0 bases and J shed 0 bases, with 9 bases lying between them. This CDR3 is 16 amino acids long. Germline V gene data show CDR1 as WSHSY and CDR2 as SAAADI. CDR3 region: CASSESPSGSGNTIYF. The CDR3 bases are TGCGCCAGCAGTGAGTCGCCCAGTGGCTCTGGAAACACCATATATTTT.

The chain has TRBV28 and TRBJ1-5; 8 nucleotides line up with TRBD1. Germline V gene data show CDR1 as MDHEN and CDR2 as SYDVKM. Unmatched junction bases numbered 10, after V lost 11 bases and J lost 4 bases. The CDR3 is made up of 14 amino acids. CDR3 sequence: CASATGARNQPQHF. The CDR3 DNA is TGTGCCTCGGCGACAGGGGCCAGAAATCAGCCCCAGCATTTT. The full variable domain, in which reference TRBV28 and TRBJ1-5 provide the parts outside the CDR3, is DVKVTQSSRYLVKRTGEKVFLECVQDMDHENMFWYRQDPGLGLRLIYFSYDVKMKEKGDIPEGYSVSREKKERFSLILESASTNQTSMYLCASATGARNQPQHFGDGTRLSIL.

The genes are TRBV27 and TRBJ1-2; D is unclear. CDR3 length: 15 amino acids. Per germline, CDR1 MNHEY and CDR2 SMNVEV (reference sequence). The V and J ends lost 3 bases and 1 base respectively, with 12 bases between them. DNA of the CDR3: TGTGCCAGCAGTTTTAGTCCACGGGTTAACTATGGCTACACCTTC. Encoded protein: CASSFSPRVNYGYTF.

The J gene is TRBJ1-1, the V gene TRBV18; D gene ambiguous. This CDR3 has 14 amino acids. From germline, CDR1 is KGHSH and CDR2 LQKENI. V lost 0 bases, J lost 8 bases, and 13 bases lay in between. In DNA, the CDR3 is TGTGCCAGCTCACCACCGGCAGATAGAGGAGAAGCTTTCTTT. It is translated as CASSPPADRGEAFF.

V and J are TRBV6-5 and TRBJ2-7; no clear D. The CDR3 is 11 residues long. V dropped 7 bases and J dropped 1 base, with 5 bases sitting between them. Germline values: CDR1 MNHEY, CDR2 SVGAGI. The CDR3 DNA reads TGTGCCAGCATGAGTTCCTACGAGCAGTACTTC. Its protein product is CASMSSYEQYF.

This chain links TRBV14 with TRBJ1-2; D uncertain. V lost 0 bases to trimming and J lost 8 bases, with 13 bases between them. CDR3 length equals 14 residues. Germline CDR1 reads SGHDN; CDR2 reads FVKESK. CDR3 sequence reads: CASSQDAGVLGYTF. The CDR3 bases are TGTGCCAGCAGCCAAGATGCCGGGGTTCTCGGCTACACCTTC.

The V call is TRBV19, the J call TRBJ1-2; 8 bases fit TRBD1. Germline V gene sequence: CDR1 LNHDA, CDR2 SQIVND (reference sequence). The junction had 9 bases not matched to a gene; V was cut back by 7 bases and J by 5 bases. The CDR3 has 14 amino acids. The CDR3, as DNA: TGTGCCAGTAAGACGGACAGGGTGGGTTATGGCTACACCTTC. Translation gives CASKTDRVGYGYTF.

The chain couples TRBV29-1 to TRBJ2-3, with 8 bases fitting TRBD2. After removal of 0 bases from V and 2 bases from J, the junction contained 13 bases not matched to a gene. The CDR3 loop spans 18 amino acids. Germline CDR1 reads SQVTM; CDR2 reads ANQGSEA. The CDR3 loop reads CSVEEWGGSGELTDTQYF. As DNA, the CDR3 is TGCAGCGTTGAAGAATGGGGCGGTAGCGGGGAACTCACAGATACGCAGTATTTT.

This chain connects TRBV9 to TRBJ1-6; D perhaps matches TRBD1 (5 bases). This CDR3 has 16 amino acids. The V and J ends lost 0 bases and 9 bases respectively, with 16 bases between them. Germline CDR1 and CDR2: SGDLS and YYNGEE. This chain's CDR3 is CASSVESGLGGSPLHF. As DNA, the CDR3 is TGTGCCAGCAGCGTAGAATCGGGACTGGGCGGTTCACCCCTCCACTTT.

This clone appeared a single time. The chain has TRBV19 and TRBJ1-6; weak D call: TRBD1 (6 bases). The V gene's germline CDR1 is LNHDA and CDR2 SQIVND (reference sequence). CDR3 length equals 15 residues. V lost 3 bases and J 5 bases, leaving 11 bases between the germline ends. The CDR3 protein is CASSMDRDHNSPLHF. CDR3 DNA sequence: TGTGCCAGTAGTATGGACAGAGACCATAATTCACCCCTCCACTTT.

The genes are TRBV6-5 and TRBJ2-5; tentative D call: TRBD2 (6 bases). Germline V gene lookup returns CDR1 MNHEY and CDR2 SVGAGI. CDR3 size: 14 residues. Between the trimmed V and J ends, which lost 2 bases and 0 bases, there was a span of 7 bases. The CDR3 protein is CASSYGGNQETQYF. As DNA, the CDR3 is TGTGCCAGCAGTTACGGGGGGAACCAAGAGACCCAGTACTTC.

This chain joins TRBV6-5 and TRBJ1-5; 9 bases are a match to TRBD1. The junction had 1 base not matched to a gene; V was cut back by 0 bases and J by 4 bases. The CDR3 runs to 15 residues. Germline V gene lookup returns CDR1 MNHEY and CDR2 SVGAGI. CDR3 nucleotide sequence: TGTGCCAGCAGTTACTCAGGGACAGGGAATCAGCCCCAGCATTTT. Protein sequence: CASSYSGTGNQPQHF.

The V call is TRBV5-5, the J call TRBJ1-2; D possibly corresponds to TRBD1 (6 bases). The CDR3 is 14 amino acids. V lost 1 base, J lost 2 bases, and 9 bases lay in between. CDR1 is SGHKS, CDR2 YYEKEE, per germline (reference sequence). The chain's CDR3 is CASSLTGTNYGYTF. Written as DNA, the CDR3 is TGTGCCAGCAGCTTGACAGGGACCAACTATGGCTACACCTTC. The full variable domain, completed using reference TRBV5-5 and TRBJ1-2, is DAGVTQSPTHLIKTRGQQVTLRCSPISGHKSVSWYQQVLGQGPQFIFQYYEKEERGRGNFPDRFSARQFPNYSSELNVNALLLGDSALYLCASSLTGTNYGYTFGSGTRLTVV.

V usage is TRBV25-1 and J usage is TRBJ2-3; D may be TRBD1 (5 bases). V lost 6 bases and J 3 bases, leaving 13 bases between the germline ends. Germline CDR1 and CDR2: MGHDK and SYGVNS. CDR3 length: 14 amino acids. The CDR3 is CASSSTVGTDTQYF. CDR3 sequence (DNA): TGTGCCAGCAGCTCGACAGTCGGGACAGATACGCAGTATTTT.